The 30 T cell receptor beta chains in this list originate from one sample, sequenced in a study of beta chain features in type 1 diabetes. Whole-study findings and limits: There was a moderate but significant shortening of TCRB CDR3s in all four CD4+ subsets of Type 1 diabetes patients.

These TCRs' antigens remain unknown. The entirety of the isolated RNA underwent reverse transcription, so expressed TCRB transcripts were sequenced. Data came from immunoSEQ multiplex PCR; TCRdb stores just in-frame clones and leaves some out. The top ten hold around 4% of the sample, which has tens of thousands of clones, around 68% seen once. The sequenced sample consisted of Tregs from blood. The receptors here all came from a man aged 18-30 years with type 1 diabetes.

The V gene is TRBV6-5, the J gene TRBJ2-3; 11 bases are shared with TRBD2. Germline CDR1 MNHEY, CDR2 SVGAGI. The CDR3 totals 15 residues. With 8 bases clipped from V and 4 bases from J, the junction kept 8 bases outside the gene matches. Here the CDR3 DNA reads TGTGCCAGCTGCTTAGCGGGGGGGCCGGCAGATACGCAGTATTTT. Encoded protein: CASCLAGGPADTQYF.

The V call is TRBV29-1, the J call TRBJ1-2, with D tentatively TRBD1 (6 bases). CDR1 and CDR2 (germline): SQVTM, ANQGSEA. This CDR3 spans 12 amino acids. Trimming stripped 6 bases from V and 0 bases from J, with 8 bases between. CDR3 bases: TGCAGCGTCGGACAGACTAACTATGGCTACACCTTC. It encodes CSVGQTNYGYTF. The complete variable domain, with remaining parts taken from reference TRBV29-1 and TRBJ1-2, reads SAVISQKPSRDICQRGTSLTIQCQVDSQVTMMFWYRQQPGQSLTLIATANQGSEATYESGFVIDKFPISRPNLTFSTLTVSNMSPEDSSIYLCSVGQTNYGYTFGSGTRLTVV.

This clone was seen a single time. The genes are TRBV6-5 and TRBJ2-3, with 11 positions matching TRBD1. Germline loops: CDR1 MNHEY, CDR2 SVGAGI. The V and J ends lost 7 bases and 4 bases, in that order; junction bases with no gene match: 1. The CDR3 runs to 13 residues. In DNA form, the CDR3 reads TGTGCCAGCAAGGGACAGGGGGCAGATACGCAGTATTTT. As protein: CASKGQGADTQYF.

This clone was observed a few times. The chain carries TRBV28 and TRBJ2-5, with 14 nucleotides matching TRBD2. CDR3 length: 18 amino acids. The germline CDR1 and CDR2 sequences are MDHEN and SYDVKM. Losses at the gene ends were 4 bases for V and 3 bases for J; bases not matched to a gene: 10. CDR3 loop: CASSSRGLAGDRKETQYF. The CDR3 DNA sequence: TGTGCCAGCAGTTCTCGGGGACTAGCGGGGGACCGAAAAGAGACCCAGTACTTC. Supplemented by reference TRBV28 and TRBJ2-5, the full variable domain reads DVKVTQSSRYLVKRTGEKVFLECVQDMDHENMFWYRQDPGLGLRLIYFSYDVKMKEKGDIPEGYSVSREKKERFSLILESASTNQTSMYLCASSSRGLAGDRKETQYFGPGTRLLVL.

The chain links TRBV6-1 to TRBJ1-5, with 8 bases that match TRBD1. The junction had 6 bases not matched to a gene; V was cut back by 1 base and J by 7 bases. This CDR3 region has 15 residues. From germline, CDR1 is MNHNS and CDR2 SASEGT. The CDR3 is CASSEGTGRWQPQHF. CDR3 DNA sequence: TGTGCCAGCAGTGAAGGGACAGGGCGGTGGCAGCCCCAGCATTTT.

This clone was counted a few times. The J gene is TRBJ2-1, the V gene TRBV29-1, with D perhaps TRBD2 (7 bases). The V end lost 4 bases, the J end lost 3 bases, and 16 bases lay between the germline ends. The CDR3 extends over 15 amino acids. Germline CDR1 and CDR2: SQVTM and ANQGSEA. The CDR3 here is CSVVGQGGVYNEQFF. CDR3 DNA: TGCAGCGTTGTAGGCCAAGGGGGGGTCTACAATGAGCAGTTCTTC.

The chain has TRBV27 and TRBJ2-7, with 7 bases lining up with TRBD1. The junction had 15 bases not matched to a gene; V was cut back by 5 bases and J by 2 bases. The germline gives CDR1 MNHEY, CDR2 SMNVEV (reference sequence). This CDR3 is built from 17 residues. CDR3 nucleotides: TGTGCCAGCAGTCCGGCTGGTTGGGACAGATCTACCTACGAGCAGTACTTC. Its translation: CASSPAGWDRSTYEQYF.

This clone was counted a few times. This sequence joins TRBV19 and TRBJ1-3; 8 bases line up with TRBD1. Germline lookup yields CDR1 LNHDA and CDR2 SQIVND (reference sequence). V lost 4 bases and J lost 0; bases outside the gene matches: 5. The CDR3 runs to 16 residues. The CDR3 coding sequence is TGTGCCAGTAGTACCGACAGGGGATACTCTGGAAACACCATATATTTT. Translating it yields CASSTDRGYSGNTIYF. Variable domain in full (rest from reference TRBV19 and TRBJ1-3): DGGITQSPKYLFRKEGQNVTLSCEQNLNHDAMYWYRQDPGQGLRLIYYSQIVNDFQKGDIAEGYSVSREKKESFPLTVTSAQKNPTAFYLCASSTDRGYSGNTIYFGEGSWLTVV.

In DNA, the CDR3 is TGTGCCAGCCGCCCAGTCGGGGGGCGAACTGAAGCTTTCTTT. Its protein product is CASRPVGGRTEAFF. The rearrangement links TRBV14 to TRBJ1-1; D is perhaps TRBD1 (6 bases). The germline gives CDR1 SGHDN, CDR2 FVKESK. The CDR3 is 14 amino acids. The V gene lost 8 bases and the J gene lost 5 bases, with 18 bases spanning the gap.

The V gene is TRBV29-1, the J gene TRBJ2-7; 7 nucleotides match TRBD1. The length of the CDR3 is 13 residues. V trimming: 5 bases; J trimming: 3 bases; junction bases outside the gene matches: 7. Germline V lookup: CDR1 SQVTM, CDR2 ANQGSEA. CDR3 DNA sequence: TGCAGCGTTTCTCAACAGGGGTTCTACGAGCAGTACTTC. Amino acids: CSVSQQGFYEQYF.

Note on this clone: The junction and the germline gene differ at one end; a read error may be behind it. The V gene is TRBV5-6, the J gene TRBJ2-1; unclear D gene. Germline V gene sequence: CDR1 SGHDT, CDR2 YYEEEE. CDR3 length: 13 residues. As DNA, the CDR3 is TGTGCCAGCAGGGATCCCGCAAGAAATGAGCGGTTCTTC. This gives the protein CASRDPARNERFF.

The chain carries TRBV5-6 and TRBJ1-4, with 7 bases that match TRBD1. This CDR3 spans 15 amino acids. The V gene end was trimmed by 1 base and the J gene end by 10 bases; junction bases not matched to a gene: 10. Germline-derived CDR1 and CDR2 are SGHDT and YYEEEE. CDR3 residues: CASSLLRQGTGKLFF. The DNA of the CDR3 is TGTGCCAGCAGCTTGTTGCGACAGGGTACCGGAAAACTGTTTTTT.

The chain combines TRBV25-1 with TRBJ1-2, with 7 positions matching TRBD1. Germline trimming cut 5 bases from V and 8 bases from J; bases unmatched to any gene: 8. The CDR3 totals 13 residues. CDR1 MGHDK and CDR2 SYGVNS come from the germline V gene. In DNA form, the CDR3 reads TGTGCCAGCAGTCGGACAGGTCTGGGGGGCTACACCTTC. Residues: CASSRTGLGGYTF.

CDR3 loop: CASSFSWASGDQETQYF. The CDR3 DNA follows: TGTGCCAGCAGTTTCTCCTGGGCTAGCGGGGATCAAGAGACCCAGTACTTC. The J gene is TRBJ2-5, the V gene TRBV28, with 9 nucleotides matching TRBD2. After removal of 3 bases from V and 2 bases from J, the junction contained 10 bases not matched to a gene. Germline CDR1 and CDR2: MDHEN and SYDVKM. The CDR3 contains 17 residues.

The rearrangement uses TRBV7-8 and TRBJ2-3, with TRBD2 matching 9 bases. The V segment lost 2 bases and the J segment 3 bases; nucleotides outside the gene matches: 12. Per the germline V gene, CDR1 is SGHVS and CDR2 is FQNEAQ. This CDR3 has 18 amino acids. The CDR3 DNA reads as TGTGCCAGCAGCTTACAGGGCGGGGGGGCTATTTTTACAGATACGCAGTATTTT. Translated: CASSLQGGGAIFTDTQYF.

J is TRBJ2-7 and V is TRBV6-5, with D maybe TRBD1 (6 bases). The CDR3 is made up of 14 amino acids. Per the germline V gene, CDR1 is MNHEY and CDR2 is SVGAGI. V was trimmed by 5 bases and J by 5 bases, leaving 16 bases between them. The chain's CDR3 is CASSLARDIDEQYF. The CDR3, as DNA: TGTGCCAGCAGTCTCGCACGGGACATTGACGAGCAGTACTTC.

This sequence joins TRBV6-6 and TRBJ1-4; 9 bases map to TRBD1. CDR3 length: 15 residues. V lost 7 bases and J lost 7; bases outside the gene matches: 10. Germline CDR1 reads MNHNY; CDR2 reads SVGAGI (reference sequence). The CDR3 loop is CASKTYRGLSEKLFF. For the CDR3, the DNA is TGTGCCAGCAAAACCTACAGGGGGCTGAGTGAAAAACTGTTTTTT.

As concerns this clone: The germline gene is not matched at one end of the junction; a read error may be the cause. The V call is TRBV6-5, the J call TRBJ1-5; D perhaps matches TRBD1 (5 bases). The CDR3 contains 15 residues. Germline CDR1 is MNHEY and CDR2 is SVGAGI. CDR3 nucleotide sequence: TGTGCCAGCAGCAGTAGACAGTATAGCAATCCGCCCCAGCATTTT. It is translated as CASSSRQYSNPPQHF.

Only a few counts were recorded for this clone. The genes are TRBV29-1 and TRBJ2-5, with D unclear. V was shortened by 1 base and J by 4 bases, with 7 bases between the two germline ends. In germline, CDR1 is SQVTM, CDR2 ANQGSEA. There are 12 residues in the CDR3. The CDR3 sequence: CSVEGQGETQYF. The CDR3 coding sequence is TGCAGCGTTGAAGGACAAGGAGAGACCCAGTACTTC.

By sample share, this clone is medium-sized. The rearrangement joins TRBV27 to TRBJ2-3; 12 bases match TRBD2. Per the germline V gene, CDR1 is MNHEY and CDR2 is SMNVEV (reference sequence). Trimming cost V 8 bases and J 5 bases; bases outside gene matches: 2. CDR3 length: 13 residues. The CDR3 region is CASRGLAGDTQYF. CDR3 sequence (DNA): TGTGCCAGCCGGGGACTAGCGGGAGATACGCAGTATTTT.

The V and J genes are TRBV6-5 and TRBJ2-7, with TRBD1 as a possible D gene (6 bases). V dropped 2 bases and J dropped 4 bases, with 12 bases sitting between them. CDR3 length equals 14 residues. The V gene's germline CDR1 is MNHEY and CDR2 SVGAGI. The CDR3 region has the DNA TGTGCCAGCAGTTACGGGGGACAAGGTTACGAGCAGTACTTC. Residues: CASSYGGQGYEQYF.

The chain combines TRBV7-9 with TRBJ2-2; D is ambiguous. CDR1 and CDR2 (germline): SEHNR, FQNEAQ (reference sequence). V was cut by 3 bases and J by 9 bases, with 11 bases left in between. This CDR3 has 13 residues. DNA for the CDR3: TGTGCCAGCAGCTTTACGGGTAGCCGGGAGCTGTTTTTT. This codes for CASSFTGSRELFF.

The chain couples TRBV7-2 to TRBJ2-7; D call uncertain. V was cut by 1 base and J by 9 bases, with 10 bases left in between. The V gene's germline CDR1 is SGHTA and CDR2 FQGNSA. The CDR3 has 12 amino acids. CDR3: CASSLGAARQYF. The CDR3 DNA follows: TGTGCCAGCAGCTTAGGCGCGGCACGGCAGTACTTC. The full variable domain, rest sourced from reference TRBV7-2 and TRBJ2-7, is GAGVSQSPSNKVTEKGKDVELRCDPISGHTALYWYRQSLGQGLEFLIYFQGNSAPDKSGLPSDRFSAERTGGSVSTLTIQRTQQEDSAVYLCASSLGAARQYFGPGTRLTVT.

Remarks on this clone: One end of the junction fails to match germline, which may point to a read error. The chain joins TRBV29-1 to TRBJ2-7; TRBD2 aligns across 7 bases. The CDR3 totals 13 residues. Germline V gives CDR1 SQVTM, CDR2 ANQGSEA. CDR3 amino acids: CGVLARTPYEQYF. Written as DNA, the CDR3 is TGCGGCGTACTAGCGAGAACCCCCTACGAGCAGTACTTC.

The V call is TRBV29-1, the J call TRBJ2-5; possible D gene TRBD1, 6 bases. V was trimmed by 6 bases and J by 5 bases, leaving 10 bases between them. The CDR3 contains 11 residues. The germline V gene has CDR1 SQVTM and CDR2 ANQGSEA. The CDR3 sequence is CSVYRVETQYF. Here the CDR3 DNA reads TGCAGCGTCTACAGGGTCGAGACCCAGTACTTC.

Sample share makes this clone medium-sized. The genes are TRBV10-1 and TRBJ2-3; 12 nucleotides match TRBD1. This CDR3 contains 16 residues. The V gene's germline CDR1 is WNHNN and CDR2 SYGVQD (reference sequence). V was clipped by 5 bases and J by 6 bases; unmatched bases: 9. CDR3 sequence: CASSKPGQGARDTQYF. The CDR3 DNA is TGCGCCAGCAGTAAGCCGGGACAGGGGGCGCGGGATACGCAGTATTTT.

J is TRBJ2-7 and V is TRBV7-2; 9 nucleotides align to TRBD1. The CDR3 runs 14 residues. Germline assignment: CDR1 SGHTA and CDR2 FQGNSA. V lost 4 bases, J lost 9 bases, and 10 bases stayed unmatched. In nucleotides, the CDR3 is TGTGCCAGCAGCTCGGACAGGGGCCCCCACGGGCAGTACTTC. Its protein product is CASSSDRGPHGQYF.

The rearrangement links TRBV11-2 to TRBJ2-7; 11 positions agree with TRBD2. This CDR3 is 16 amino acids long. From germline, CDR1 is SGHAT and CDR2 FQNNGV. After removal of 3 bases from V and 6 bases from J, the junction contained 10 bases not matched to a gene. DNA for the CDR3: TGTGCCAGCAGCTTTGAGATAGCGGGGGGGCCGGGCGAGCAGTACTTC. Protein: CASSFEIAGGPGEQYF.

The V call is TRBV19, the J call TRBJ1-4; D is ambiguous. This CDR3 contains 13 residues. Germline V CDR1 and CDR2: LNHDA, SQIVND (reference sequence). Between the trimmed V and J ends, which lost 6 bases and 8 bases, there was a span of 13 bases. As DNA, the CDR3 is TGTGCCAGTAGACCGAGGGTGGAGGAAAAACTGTTTTTT. The encoded protein is CASRPRVEEKLFF.

The V call is TRBV5-2, the J call TRBJ2-6; the table gives TRBD2 as D, unverified against the DNA. TRBV5-2 is a listed pseudogene. The CDR3 runs 18 residues. The CDR3 reads CASNSCWSTQSRANVLTF. In DNA form, the CDR3 reads TGTGCCAGCAATTCTTGTTGGAGTACACAAAGTCGGGCCAACGTCCTGACTTTC.